A single sample is the source of the 29 T cell receptor beta chains below, sequenced in a study of neurological immune-mediated disorders (dated by TCRdb to the late 2010s). The protocol used for the library was 5' RACE. Instrument used: Illumina HiSeq 2500. TCRdb itself trimmed the public reads at Q25 with fastp, ran MiXCR and retained productive beta chains. Rows matching on CDR3 protein sequence are summarized as one entry with the most common DNA and genes. This sample gives around 55,000 distinct CDR3 sequences in total; around 3.8% of them show up just once. The ten largest make up around 2% of the sample. The specimen was CD4+ T cells from blood. The receptors were sampled from a woman in her forties with multiple sclerosis.

The sample holds many counts of this clonotype. The rearrangement joins TRBV3-1 to TRBJ1-1; D not resolved. The CDR3 contains 13 residues. V lost 4 bases, J lost 1 base, and 7 bases lay in between. Per the germline V gene, CDR1 is LGHDT and CDR2 is YNNKEL (reference sequence). The CDR3 bases are TGTGCCAGCAGCCGGACGGAGAACACTGAAGCTTTCTTT. Translation: CASSRTENTEAFF. Looking up the rest from reference TRBV3-1 and TRBJ1-1 gives the full variable domain: DTAVSQTPKYLVTQMGNDKSIKCEQNLGHDTMYWYKQDSKKFLKIMFSYNNKELIINETVPNRFSPKSPDKAHLNLHINSLELGDSAVYFCASSRTENTEAFFGQGTRLTVV.

This clonotype was observed at least ten times. V usage is TRBV29-1 and J usage is TRBJ2-5; 10 nucleotides align to TRBD1. The ends lost 7 bases at V and 7 bases at J; junction bases unmatched: 9. From germline, CDR1 is SQVTM and CDR2 ANQGSEA. The CDR3 extends over 13 amino acids. The CDR3 region is CSGWDRGLGTQYF. DNA for the CDR3: TGCAGCGGGTGGGACAGGGGTCTAGGGACCCAGTACTTC.

The chain couples TRBV9 to TRBJ1-5; a possible D gene is TRBD1 (5 bases). The CDR3 loop spans 16 amino acids. Germline CDR1 is SGDLS and CDR2 is YYNGEE. Deletions cut 6 bases from V and 0 bases from J, with 16 bases between. CDR3 DNA: TGTGCCAGCACATATCCCCCAGGGAATAGCAATCAGCCCCAGCATTTT. This encodes CASTYPPGNSNQPQHF.

This clonotype came up many times. V and J are TRBV20-1 and TRBJ1-2; D remains ambiguous. Germline-derived CDR1 and CDR2 are DFQATT and SNEGSKA (reference sequence). The CDR3 runs 11 residues. V shed 3 bases and J shed 8 bases, with 10 bases lying between them. The DNA for the CDR3 is TGCAGTGCTAGGCTAGGGAAAGGCTACACCTTC. Amino acid sequence: CSARLGKGYTF.

This clonotype showed up many times. The rearrangement links TRBV10-1 to TRBJ2-5, with D possibly called TRBD1 or TRBD2 (6 bases each). V was pared by 8 bases and J by 1 base, with 14 bases between. CDR1 is WNHNN and CDR2 is SYGVQD in the germline V gene (reference sequence). The CDR3 covers 14 residues. The CDR3 loop reads CASGRTDPQETQYF. The CDR3 DNA reads as TGCGCCAGCGGGAGGACAGACCCCCAAGAGACCCAGTACTTC.

This clonotype appeared many times. The chain couples TRBV5-6 to TRBJ2-7, with D unclear. V lost 2 bases and J 5 bases, leaving 17 bases between the germline ends. The CDR3 covers 15 residues. Germline-derived CDR1 and CDR2 are SGHDT and YYEEEE. CDR3 in DNA: TGTGCCAGCAGCTTCCGGCCTCACGAGAGGAACGAGCAGTACTTC. It translates to CASSFRPHERNEQYF.

Many counts were recorded for this clonotype. This chain links TRBV5-1 with TRBJ2-7; 7 nucleotides agree with TRBD1. Unmatched junction bases numbered 5, after V lost 2 bases and J lost 0 bases. CDR1 is SGHRS and CDR2 is YFSETQ in the germline V gene. There are 15 residues in the CDR3. The CDR3 DNA reads TGCGCCAGCAGCTTTGGAGACAGGGACTCCTACGAGCAGTACTTC. Its translation is CASSFGDRDSYEQYF. Complete variable domain (other parts from reference TRBV5-1 and TRBJ2-7): KAGVTQTPRYLIKTRGQQVTLSCSPISGHRSVSWYQQTPGQGLQFLFEYFSETQRNKGNFPGRFSGRQFSNSRSEMNVSTLELGDSALYLCASSFGDRDSYEQYFGPGTRLTVT.

This clonotype was observed many times. The CDR3 DNA is TGCAGCGTCCCCATGGCCAGCACCCCGAGAGGGACCTGGGCAGATACGCAGTATTTT. It specifies CSVPMASTPRGTWADTQYF. The V and J genes are TRBV29-1 and TRBJ2-3; D is possibly TRBD1 or TRBD2 (5 bases each). Germline assignment: CDR1 SQVTM and CDR2 ANQGSEA. V was clipped by 6 bases and J by 4 bases, with 32 bases between them. This CDR3 has 19 amino acids.

At least ten counts were recorded for this clonotype. The CDR3 DNA reads as TGTGCCAGCTCACCCGACAGGGGGCTCGGAAACACCATATATTTT. Protein sequence: CASSPDRGLGNTIYF. The chain is built from TRBV18 and TRBJ1-3; 10 bases match TRBD1. Trimming cost V 3 bases and J 4 bases; bases outside gene matches: 3. The germline CDR1 and CDR2 sequences are KGHSH and LQKENI. The CDR3 has 15 amino acids.

This clonotype was seen at least ten times. The CDR3 spells CSARDTGGAGEKLFF. The CDR3 DNA sequence: TGCAGTGCTAGAGATACAGGGGGCGCCGGAGAAAAACTGTTTTTT. This chain joins TRBV20-1 and TRBJ1-4, with 9 bases that match TRBD1. V was pared by 0 bases and J by 8 bases, with 7 bases of the junction left unmatched. CDR1 and CDR2 from the germline V gene are DFQATT and SNEGSKA (reference sequence). The CDR3 has 15 amino acids.

In this sample, this clonotype turned up many times. The chain combines TRBV10-3 with TRBJ1-1; 7 nucleotides agree with TRBD1. The CDR3 length is 14 residues. Germline V lookup: CDR1 ENHRY, CDR2 SYGVKD. The trim removed 7 bases at V and 6 bases at J, leaving 11 bases unmatched. CDR3 protein: CAITVQGVEAEAFF. CDR3 nucleotides: TGTGCCATCACCGTTCAGGGGGTGGAAGCTGAAGCTTTCTTT.

In this sample, this clonotype turned up many times. The chain carries TRBV28 and TRBJ2-3, with TRBD1 identical over 10 bases. This CDR3 contains 15 residues. Trimming removed 5 bases from V and 4 bases from J; junction bases left unmatched: 6. Germline V CDR1 and CDR2: MDHEN, SYDVKM. CDR3 amino acids: CASSRDRGVSDTQYF. CDR3 sequence (DNA): TGTGCCAGCAGTAGGGACAGGGGAGTCTCAGATACGCAGTATTTT.

This clonotype occurred many times. J is TRBJ1-3 and V is TRBV10-3; the D is unclear. From germline, CDR1 is ENHRY and CDR2 SYGVKD. The V end lost 5 bases, the J end lost 4 bases, and 12 bases lay between the germline ends. There are 14 residues in the CDR3. The CDR3 coding sequence is TGTGCCATCAGTTTAGCCTTACGAGGAAACACCATATATTTT. Translating it yields CAISLALRGNTIYF.

This clonotype has a count of ten or more. V is TRBV5-6 and J is TRBJ2-7; 7 nucleotides line up with TRBD1. CDR3 length equals 13 residues. Germline assignment: CDR1 SGHDT and CDR2 YYEEEE. J lost 5 bases, V lost 1 base, and 3 bases had no gene match. For the CDR3, the DNA is TGTGCCAGCAGCTTGCGACAGGGCAACGAGCAGTACTTC. Residues: CASSLRQGNEQYF.

This clonotype was picked up a small number of times. The V call is TRBV12-2, the J call TRBJ1-5; TRBD1 reflects the table's D call only, with no check against the DNA. TRBV12-2 is assigned pseudogene status. The CDR3 has 17 amino acids. The CDR3 sequence: CASRLAGGGWFSQPQHF. The CDR3 DNA sequence: TGTGCAAGTCGCTTAGCGGGAGGGGGGTGGTTCAGTCAGCCCCAGCATTTT.

There are many counts of this clonotype. The chain combines TRBV5-6 with TRBJ1-1; D gene ambiguous. CDR3 length: 15 amino acids. Trimming removed 2 bases from V and 4 bases from J, with 15 bases in between. In germline, CDR1 is SGHDT, CDR2 YYEEEE. CDR3 nucleotides: TGTGCCAGCAGCTTCAGCCCGACCAGGTCCACTGAAGCTTTCTTT. Residues: CASSFSPTRSTEAFF.

The table lists this clonotype with many counts. The chain joins TRBV2 to TRBJ2-2, with TRBD1 matching 7 bases. Looked up from germline, CDR1 is SNHLY and CDR2 is FYNNEI. CDR3 length: 14 residues. The trim removed 3 bases at V and 6 bases at J, leaving 4 bases unmatched. CDR3 in DNA: TGTGCCAGCAGTGATGCAGGGGGATCCGGGGAGCTGTTTTTT. Protein product: CASSDAGGSGELFF.

This clonotype occurred many times. The gene calls are TRBV20-1 and TRBJ1-5; 7 bases agree with TRBD1. The CDR3 extends over 15 amino acids. V was clipped by 5 bases and J by 0 bases; unmatched bases: 7. CDR1 and CDR2 from the germline V gene are DFQATT and SNEGSKA (reference sequence). CDR3 sequence (DNA): TGCAGTGCTGGGGGGGACAGTGATAGCAATCAGCCCCAGCATTTT. Translated: CSAGGDSDSNQPQHF.

This clonotype was seen many times. CDR3 DNA sequence: TGCAGTGCTAGAGACCCATCGAAGGGGTCCTATAATTCACCCCTCCACTTT. Its protein is CSARDPSKGSYNSPLHF. This chain joins TRBV20-1 and TRBJ1-6; TRBD1 is a possible D gene (5 bases). The CDR3 sequence is 17 residues long. Germline V gives CDR1 DFQATT, CDR2 SNEGSKA (reference sequence). With 0 bases removed from V and 1 base from J, the gap between germline ends came to 13 bases.

This clonotype has a count of ten or more. The chain employs TRBV5-1 and TRBJ1-1, with D possibly being TRBD1 (5 bases). Per germline, CDR1 SGHRS and CDR2 YFSETQ. V was trimmed by 4 bases and J by 5 bases, leaving 15 bases between them. There are 14 residues in the CDR3. CDR3 residues: CASSRDRGTTEAFF. CDR3 sequence (DNA): TGCGCCAGCAGCCGGGACCGCGGAACGACTGAAGCTTTCTTT.

The chain links TRBV29-1 to TRBJ2-7; the D call may be TRBD1 or TRBD2 (5 bases each). Per germline, CDR1 SQVTM and CDR2 ANQGSEA. The V gene lost 4 bases and the J gene lost 2 bases, with 9 bases spanning the gap. The CDR3 length is 12 residues. The CDR3 region is CSVVRGAYEQYF. CDR3 nucleotides: TGCAGCGTTGTTCGAGGGGCCTACGAGCAGTACTTC.

This clonotype was detected ten times or more. The chain links TRBV12-3 or TRBV12-4 to TRBJ1-5; D remains ambiguous. This CDR3 contains 13 residues. V dropped 2 bases and J dropped 7 bases, with 9 bases sitting between them. The CDR3 bases are TGTGCCAGCAGTTTACGGGAAGGCCAGCCCCAGCATTTT. Translated: CASSLREGQPQHF.

This clonotype appeared many times. This chain joins TRBV20-1 and TRBJ1-4; a weak D match, TRBD1 (5 bases). The CDR3 sequence is 11 residues long. The germline gives CDR1 DFQATT, CDR2 SNEGSKA (reference sequence). The CDR3 loop reads CRADSNEKLFF. The CDR3, as DNA: TGCAGAGCCGACAGTAATGAAAAACTGTTTTTT.

This clonotype was seen many times. V and J are TRBV5-1 and TRBJ2-1; 8 bases are shared with TRBD2. The junction had 3 bases not matched to a gene; V was cut back by 0 bases and J by 1 base. Germline V CDR1 and CDR2: SGHRS, YFSETQ. This CDR3 comprises 16 residues. CDR3 sequence: CASSLVAGGSYNEQFF. CDR3 nucleotides: TGCGCCAGCAGCTTGGTTGCGGGGGGATCCTACAATGAGCAGTTCTTC.

This clonotype was seen ten or more times. The genes are TRBV5-1 and TRBJ1-2; possibly TRBD1 for D (6 bases). The germline V and J ends were trimmed by 2 bases and 6 bases, with 8 bases remaining between them. Germline-derived CDR1 and CDR2 are SGHRS and YFSETQ. CDR3 length equals 12 residues. In DNA form, the CDR3 reads TGCGCCAGCAGCTTAGGGGGTGATGGCTACACCTTC. This translates into CASSLGGDGYTF.

There are many counts of this clonotype. J is TRBJ1-4 and V is TRBV29-1; the D gene is possibly TRBD1 (5 bases). CDR1 and CDR2 from the germline V gene are SQVTM and ANQGSEA. Trimming left V 8 bases short and J 8 bases short, with 18 bases between. The CDR3 runs 13 residues. CDR3 nucleotides: TGCAGCATTGGGACCACCCCCGGGGAAAAACTGTTTTTT. Translation: CSIGTTPGEKLFF.

This clonotype was picked up many times. A read error may produce the germline difference seen at one junction end. The V and J genes are TRBV5-5 and TRBJ2-1; D is unresolved. The CDR3 extends over 13 amino acids. In germline, CDR1 is SGHKS, CDR2 YYEKEE (reference sequence). CDR3 sequence reads: CASHPGAYTEQFF. Written as DNA, the CDR3 is TGTGCCAGCCATCCCGGAGCCTACACTGAGCAGTTCTTC.

This clonotype was observed many times. V gene TRBV20-1 combines with J gene TRBJ2-3; weak D call: TRBD1 (6 bases). Germline CDR1 and CDR2: DFQATT and SNEGSKA (reference sequence). The V end was cut by 7 bases, the J end by 1 base, with 15 bases between. CDR3 length: 14 residues. This chain's CDR3 is CSGPPRQGTDTQYF. In DNA form, the CDR3 reads TGCAGTGGGCCGCCTCGACAGGGCACAGATACGCAGTATTTT.

This clonotype was found many times. The chain recombines TRBV5-1 with TRBJ1-5, with D perhaps TRBD1 (6 bases). CDR1 and CDR2 from the germline V gene are SGHRS and YFSETQ. This CDR3 contains 14 residues. The V and J ends lost 3 bases and 3 bases respectively, with 10 bases between them. The CDR3 loop is CASSSRDNNQPQHF. CDR3 bases: TGCGCCAGCAGCTCCCGGGACAACAATCAGCCCCAGCATTTT.